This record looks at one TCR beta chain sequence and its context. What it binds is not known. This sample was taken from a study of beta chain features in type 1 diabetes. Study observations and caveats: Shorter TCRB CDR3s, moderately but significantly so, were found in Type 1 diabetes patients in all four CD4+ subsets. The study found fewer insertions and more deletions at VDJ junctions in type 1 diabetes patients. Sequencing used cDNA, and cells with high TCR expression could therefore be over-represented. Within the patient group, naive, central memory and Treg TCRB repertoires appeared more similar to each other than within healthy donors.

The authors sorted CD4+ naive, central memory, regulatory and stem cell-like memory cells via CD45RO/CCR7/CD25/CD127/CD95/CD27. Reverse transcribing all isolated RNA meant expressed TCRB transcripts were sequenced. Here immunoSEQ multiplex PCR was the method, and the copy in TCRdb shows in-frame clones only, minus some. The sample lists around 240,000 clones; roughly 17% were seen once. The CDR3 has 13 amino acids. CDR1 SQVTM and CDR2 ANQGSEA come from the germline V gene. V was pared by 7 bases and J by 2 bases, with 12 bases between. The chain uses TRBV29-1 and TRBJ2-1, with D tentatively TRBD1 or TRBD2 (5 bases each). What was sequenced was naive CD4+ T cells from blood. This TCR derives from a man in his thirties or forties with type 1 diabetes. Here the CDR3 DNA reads TGCAGCGCGGGACCGAGGACCTACAATGAGCAGTTCTTC. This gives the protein CSAGPRTYNEQFF.